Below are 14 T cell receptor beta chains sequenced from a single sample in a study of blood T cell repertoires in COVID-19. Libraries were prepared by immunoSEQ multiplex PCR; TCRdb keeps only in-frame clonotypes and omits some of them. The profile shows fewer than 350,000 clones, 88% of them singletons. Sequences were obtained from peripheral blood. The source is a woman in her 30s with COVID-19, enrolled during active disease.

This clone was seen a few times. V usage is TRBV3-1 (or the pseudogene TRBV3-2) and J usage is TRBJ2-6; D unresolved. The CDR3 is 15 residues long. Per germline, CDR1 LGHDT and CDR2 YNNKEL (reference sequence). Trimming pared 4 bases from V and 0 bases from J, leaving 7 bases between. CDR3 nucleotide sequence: TGTGCCAGCAGCCCCCAGGTCTCTGGGGCCAACGTCCTGACTTTC. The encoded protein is CASSPQVSGANVLTF.

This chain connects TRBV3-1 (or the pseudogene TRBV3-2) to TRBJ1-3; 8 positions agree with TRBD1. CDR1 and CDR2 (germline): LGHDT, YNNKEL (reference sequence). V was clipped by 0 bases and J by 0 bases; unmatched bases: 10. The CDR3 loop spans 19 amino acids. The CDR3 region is CASSQDRRAGGRSGNTIYF. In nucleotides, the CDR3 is TGTGCCAGCAGCCAAGATCGTAGGGCAGGGGGCCGCTCTGGAAACACCATATATTTT.

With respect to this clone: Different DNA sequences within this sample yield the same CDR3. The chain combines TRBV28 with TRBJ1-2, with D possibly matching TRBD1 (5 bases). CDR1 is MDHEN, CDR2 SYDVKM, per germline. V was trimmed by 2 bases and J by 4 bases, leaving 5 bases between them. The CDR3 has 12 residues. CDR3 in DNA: TGTGCCAGCAGTTTAAGGGGCTATGGCTACACCTTC. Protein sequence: CASSLRGYGYTF.

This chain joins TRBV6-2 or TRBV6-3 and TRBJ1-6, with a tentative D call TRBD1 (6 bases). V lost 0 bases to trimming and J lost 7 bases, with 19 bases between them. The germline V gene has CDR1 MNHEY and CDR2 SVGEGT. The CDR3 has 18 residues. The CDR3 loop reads CASSYSSPARGRNSPLHF. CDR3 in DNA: TGTGCCAGCAGTTACTCGAGCCCGGCAAGGGGGAGAAATTCACCCCTCCACTTT.

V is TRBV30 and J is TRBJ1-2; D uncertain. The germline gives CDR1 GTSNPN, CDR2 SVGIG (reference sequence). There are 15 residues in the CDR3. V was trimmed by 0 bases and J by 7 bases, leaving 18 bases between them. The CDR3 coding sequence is TGTGCCTGGAGTGTTTCCATGGTCGGGGTAGGTGGCTACACCTTC. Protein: CAWSVSMVGVGGYTF.

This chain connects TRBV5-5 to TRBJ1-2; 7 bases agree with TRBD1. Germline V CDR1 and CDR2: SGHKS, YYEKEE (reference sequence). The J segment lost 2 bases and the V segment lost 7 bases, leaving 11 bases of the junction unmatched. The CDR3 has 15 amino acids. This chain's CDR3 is CASSDRVGVNYGYTF. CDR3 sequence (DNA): TGTGCCAGCTCCGACAGGGTGGGAGTCAACTATGGCTACACCTTC.

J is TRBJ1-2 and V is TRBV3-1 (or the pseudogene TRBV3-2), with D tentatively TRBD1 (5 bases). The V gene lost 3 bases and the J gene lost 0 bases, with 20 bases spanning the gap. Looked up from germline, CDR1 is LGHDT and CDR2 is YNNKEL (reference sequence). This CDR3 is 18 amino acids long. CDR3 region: CASSHTGTPKSSNYGYTF. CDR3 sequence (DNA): TGTGCCAGCAGCCATACCGGGACTCCCAAATCATCTAACTATGGCTACACCTTC.

In DNA, the CDR3 is TGTGCCAGCAGCCAAGATTCTAGCGGGGGAGCAGATACGCAGTATTTT. Its protein is CASSQDSSGGADTQYF. This chain connects TRBV4-2 to TRBJ2-3; 10 bases are a match to TRBD2. There are 16 residues in the CDR3. Losses at the gene ends were 0 bases for V and 4 bases for J; bases not matched to a gene: 4. Germline V gene lookup returns CDR1 LGHNA and CDR2 YNFKEQ.

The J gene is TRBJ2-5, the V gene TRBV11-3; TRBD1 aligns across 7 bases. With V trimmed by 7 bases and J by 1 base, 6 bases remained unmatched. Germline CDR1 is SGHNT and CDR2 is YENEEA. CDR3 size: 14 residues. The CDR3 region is CASTQDRVQETQYF. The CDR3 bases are TGTGCCAGCACGCAAGACAGGGTCCAAGAGACCCAGTACTTC. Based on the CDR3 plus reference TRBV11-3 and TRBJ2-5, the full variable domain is EAGVVQSPRYKIIEKKQPVAFWCNPISGHNTLYWYLQNLGQGPELLIRYENEEAVDDSQLPKDRFSAERLKGVDSTLKIQPAELGDSAVYLCASTQDRVQETQYFGPGTRLLVL.

CDR3 amino acids: CASSGRATNEKLFF. The CDR3 coding sequence is TGTGCCAGCAGCGGGAGAGCGACTAATGAAAAACTGTTTTTT. V gene TRBV9 combines with J gene TRBJ1-4, with D uncertain. The CDR3 extends over 14 amino acids. CDR1 is SGDLS, CDR2 YYNGEE, per germline. Trimming cost V 3 bases and J 2 bases, with 8 bases left between them. The complete variable domain, with remaining parts taken from reference TRBV9 and TRBJ1-4, reads DSGVTQTPKHLITATGQRVTLRCSPRSGDLSVYWYQQSLDQGLQFLIQYYNGEERAKGNILERFSAQQFPDLHSELNLSSLELGDSALYFCASSGRATNEKLFFGSGTQLSVL.

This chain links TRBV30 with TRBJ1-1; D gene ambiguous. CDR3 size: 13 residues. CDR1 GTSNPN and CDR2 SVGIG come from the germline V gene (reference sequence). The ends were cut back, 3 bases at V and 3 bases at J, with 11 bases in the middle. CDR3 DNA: TGTGCCTGGAGCAGGAAGATTGACACTGAAGCTTTCTTT. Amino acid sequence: CAWSRKIDTEAFF.

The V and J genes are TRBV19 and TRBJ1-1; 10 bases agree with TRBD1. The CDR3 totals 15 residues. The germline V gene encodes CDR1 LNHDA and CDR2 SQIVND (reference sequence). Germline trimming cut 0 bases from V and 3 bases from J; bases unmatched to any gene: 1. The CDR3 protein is CASSIDGQGDTEAFF. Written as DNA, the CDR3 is TGTGCCAGTAGTATAGACGGACAGGGGGACACTGAAGCTTTCTTT.

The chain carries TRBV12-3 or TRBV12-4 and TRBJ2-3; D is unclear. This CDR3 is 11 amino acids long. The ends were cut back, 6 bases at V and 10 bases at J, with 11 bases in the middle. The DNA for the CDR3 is TGTGCCAGCAGCCTGCGAGTGCCGCAGTATTTT. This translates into CASSLRVPQYF.

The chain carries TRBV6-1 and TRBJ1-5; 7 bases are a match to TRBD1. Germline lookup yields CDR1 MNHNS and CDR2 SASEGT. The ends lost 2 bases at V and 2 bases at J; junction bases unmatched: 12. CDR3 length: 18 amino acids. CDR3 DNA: TGTGCCAGCAGTGAAAACGGCTTGTCAGGGGGAGGCAATCAGCCCCAGCATTTT. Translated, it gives CASSENGLSGGGNQPQHF.